The 24 T cell receptor beta chains listed next were all sequenced from one sample in a study of shared clonotypes between healthy human individuals. CD45RO negativity and positive selection for CCR7 defined naive CD8 cells, a population that excluded terminally differentiated effector memory CD45RA+ cells. Only in-frame clones appear in the TCRdb table, and some are missing; sequencing was by immunoSEQ multiplex PCR. The sample lists roughly 550,000 clones; around 95% were seen once. Sequenced material: naive CD8+ T cells sorted from blood. The receptors were sampled from a woman aged 30 to 39 in good health.

Comments on this clone: Distinct nucleotide sequences in the sample also encode this CDR3. The J gene is TRBJ2-1, the V gene TRBV27; TRBD2 is a possible D gene (5 bases). The length of the CDR3 is 14 residues. Germline loops: CDR1 MNHEY, CDR2 SMNVEV (reference sequence). Trimming took off 2 bases at V and 1 base at J, with 6 bases between the two ends. CDR3 loop: CASSLSGSYNEQFF. For the CDR3, the DNA is TGTGCCAGCAGTTTAAGCGGATCCTACAATGAGCAGTTCTTC.

The gene calls are TRBV2 and TRBJ1-1; D is possibly TRBD1 (6 bases). V was shortened by 5 bases and J by 2 bases, with 12 bases between the two germline ends. This CDR3 region has 14 residues. Germline loops: CDR1 SNHLY, CDR2 FYNNEI. This CDR3 reads CASSPLGANTEAFF. CDR3 nucleotides: TGTGCCAGCAGTCCTCTGGGGGCCAACACTGAAGCTTTCTTT.

The chain links TRBV5-4 to TRBJ1-2; D ambiguous. This CDR3 spans 13 amino acids. V was shortened by 0 bases and J by 4 bases, with 7 bases between the two germline ends. The germline CDR1 and CDR2 sequences are SGHNT and YYREEE (reference sequence). CDR3 sequence reads: CASSLAGSYGYTF. The DNA of the CDR3 is TGTGCCAGCAGCTTGGCCGGCAGCTATGGCTACACCTTC.

The chain is built from TRBV14 and TRBJ2-1; unclear D gene. This CDR3 region has 14 residues. Germline-derived CDR1 and CDR2 are SGHDN and FVKESK. V lost 4 bases and J lost 9, with 16 bases in between. The CDR3 is CASSLGPSPSEQFF. The DNA of the CDR3 is TGTGCCAGCAGCCTCGGCCCTTCCCCCAGTGAGCAGTTCTTC.

This clone was seen a handful of times. The rearrangement uses TRBV4-1 and TRBJ1-1; D unresolved. The length of the CDR3 is 13 residues. In germline, CDR1 is MGHRA, CDR2 YSYEKL. V lost 1 base to trimming and J lost 0 bases, with 3 bases between them. This CDR3 reads CASSQGVNTEAFF. The CDR3 DNA reads TGCGCCAGCAGCCAAGGGGTGAACACTGAAGCTTTCTTT.

The chain couples TRBV5-8 to TRBJ2-7; maybe TRBD2 (5 bases). The CDR3 is 12 amino acids. V was clipped by 8 bases and J by 4 bases, with 13 bases between them. Germline CDR1 reads SGHTS; CDR2 reads YDEGEE. As DNA, the CDR3 is TGTGCCAGGCCTATTCTAGCTTACGAGCAGTACTTC. It yields the protein CARPILAYEQYF.

The chain has TRBV18 and TRBJ2-1, with 9 bases aligning to TRBD1. The V and J ends lost 3 bases and 3 bases, in that order; junction bases with no gene match: 3. This CDR3 has 15 amino acids. Germline CDR1 is KGHSH and CDR2 is LQKENI. The CDR3 reads CASSPSDRGYNEQFF. CDR3 nucleotides: TGTGCCAGCTCACCTTCGGACAGGGGCTACAATGAGCAGTTCTTC.

The chain links TRBV5-6 to TRBJ2-6; D not certain. CDR3 length equals 15 residues. V lost 0 bases, J lost 0 bases, and 4 bases lay in between. Germline V lookup: CDR1 SGHDT, CDR2 YYEEEE. CDR3 residues: CASSLGYSGANVLTF. The DNA for the CDR3 is TGTGCCAGCAGCTTGGGGTACTCTGGGGCCAACGTCCTGACTTTC.

As concerns this clone: The same CDR3 also results from other DNA sequences found in this sample. This rearrangement joins TRBV28 to TRBJ2-7; D is perhaps TRBD1 (5 bases). The V gene's germline CDR1 is MDHEN and CDR2 SYDVKM. The CDR3 length is 14 residues. V was shortened by 4 bases and J by 2 bases, with 12 bases between the two germline ends. CDR3 DNA: TGTGCCAGCAGTTCGAGAGACAGCCCCTACGAGCAGTACTTC. It is translated as CASSSRDSPYEQYF. Supplemented by reference TRBV28 and TRBJ2-7, the full variable domain reads DVKVTQSSRYLVKRTGEKVFLECVQDMDHENMFWYRQDPGLGLRLIYFSYDVKMKEKGDIPEGYSVSREKKERFSLILESASTNQTSMYLCASSSRDSPYEQYFGPGTRLTVT.

The chain joins TRBV9 to TRBJ2-1; tentative D call: TRBD2 (5 bases). Trimming stripped 0 bases from V and 8 bases from J, with 15 bases between. This CDR3 is 15 amino acids long. Looked up from germline, CDR1 is SGDLS and CDR2 is YYNGEE. The CDR3: CASSVGLTSTDEQFF. As DNA, the CDR3 is TGTGCCAGCAGCGTAGGCCTAACTAGTACCGATGAGCAGTTCTTC.

The V and J genes are TRBV4-1 and TRBJ2-5; 7 nucleotides line up with TRBD1. The CDR3 runs 17 residues. The trim removed 0 bases at V and 0 bases at J, leaving 7 bases unmatched. From germline, CDR1 is MGHRA and CDR2 YSYEKL. CDR3 in amino acids: CASSQDYRGRYQETQYF. CDR3 nucleotides: TGCGCCAGCAGCCAAGATTACAGGGGCCGGTACCAAGAGACCCAGTACTTC.

CDR3 residues: CAWSGGAGNQPQHF. Written as DNA, the CDR3 is TGTGCCTGGAGTGGGGGAGCGGGCAATCAGCCCCAGCATTTT. The chain combines TRBV30 with TRBJ1-5; D gene unclear. V was pared by 1 base and J by 2 bases, with 9 bases between. The CDR3 contains 14 residues. The germline CDR1 and CDR2 sequences are GTSNPN and SVGIG (reference sequence).

The J gene is TRBJ2-7, the V gene TRBV7-9; TRBD2 matches at 13 bases. Germline CDR1 SEHNR, CDR2 FQNEAQ (reference sequence). J lost 5 bases, V lost 5 bases, and 12 bases had no gene match. The CDR3 runs to 17 residues. The CDR3 region has the DNA TGTGCCAGCAGCCCACCTCCACTAGCGGGAGGGCCCCACGAGCAGTACTTC. Protein: CASSPPPLAGGPHEQYF.

J is TRBJ1-4 and V is TRBV6-5; D is unresolved. V was pared by 1 base and J by 3 bases, with 6 bases between. In germline, CDR1 is MNHEY, CDR2 SVGAGI. The CDR3 consists of 14 residues. The CDR3: CASSYWGANEKLFF. In DNA, the CDR3 is TGTGCCAGCAGTTACTGGGGAGCTAATGAAAAACTGTTTTTT.

The V and J genes are TRBV27 and TRBJ2-7, with 7 bases lining up with TRBD1. The CDR3 contains 14 residues. The germline V gene encodes CDR1 MNHEY and CDR2 SMNVEV (reference sequence). The V gene end was trimmed by 4 bases and the J gene end by 3 bases; junction bases not matched to a gene: 6. The CDR3 protein is CASSYGAGGYEQYF. CDR3 nucleotides: TGTGCCAGCAGTTATGGGGCAGGGGGCTACGAGCAGTACTTC.

This clone was detected only once. V usage is TRBV27 and J usage is TRBJ2-7, with 9 bases fitting TRBD2. V was clipped by 0 bases and J by 2 bases; unmatched bases: 5. CDR3 length: 16 amino acids. Germline V lookup: CDR1 MNHEY, CDR2 SMNVEV (reference sequence). CDR3 DNA: TGTGCCAGCAGTTTATCGAGCGCGGGAGGGCCCTACGAGCAGTACTTC. Translated: CASSLSSAGGPYEQYF.

V and J are TRBV25-1 and TRBJ2-2; no clear D gene. Trimming left V 10 bases short and J 4 bases short, with 10 bases between. There are 12 residues in the CDR3. Germline CDR1 and CDR2: MGHDK and SYGVNS. Here the CDR3 reads CAIRRSTGELFF. CDR3 coding DNA: TGTGCCATCCGAAGGAGCACCGGGGAGCTGTTTTTT.

A few counts support this clone. The chain has TRBV5-4 and TRBJ1-1; 9 bases match TRBD1. CDR1 and CDR2 (germline): SGHNT, YYREEE (reference sequence). The CDR3 sequence is 14 residues long. The junction had 6 bases not matched to a gene; V was cut back by 3 bases and J by 6 bases. Here the CDR3 reads CASSWGTGRSEAFF. The DNA for the CDR3 is TGTGCCAGCAGCTGGGGGACAGGGAGGTCTGAAGCTTTCTTT.

This clone has only one observation. The chain carries TRBV2 and TRBJ1-1; D possibly corresponds to TRBD1 (5 bases). There are 14 residues in the CDR3. Germline values: CDR1 SNHLY, CDR2 FYNNEI. Trimming removed 8 bases at V and 4 bases at J, with 17 bases between. The CDR3 loop is CASPSARDGTEAFF. Here the CDR3 DNA reads TGTGCCAGCCCCAGTGCCAGGGATGGCACTGAAGCTTTCTTT. The complete variable domain, with remaining parts taken from reference TRBV2 and TRBJ1-1, reads EPEVTQTPSHQVTQMGQEVILRCVPISNHLYFYWYRQILGQKVEFLVSFYNNEISEKSEIFDDQFSVERPDGSNFTLKIRSTKLEDSAMYFCASPSARDGTEAFFGQGTRLTVV.

In its sample, this clone was seen once. This CDR3 is also generated by other DNA sequences in the sample. The chain joins TRBV5-4 to TRBJ1-1, with TRBD1 as a possible D gene (5 bases). The CDR3 is 14 residues long. Germline loops: CDR1 SGHNT, CDR2 YYREEE (reference sequence). Deletions cut 1 base from V and 4 bases from J, with 11 bases between. This chain's CDR3 is CASSLRGGATEAFF. The CDR3, as DNA: TGTGCCAGCAGCTTGAGAGGTGGGGCCACTGAAGCTTTCTTT.

Remarks on this clone: Other nucleotide sequences from this sample produce the same CDR3. The V and J genes are TRBV9 and TRBJ2-7; 8 bases are a match to TRBD2. Germline CDR1 and CDR2: SGDLS and YYNGEE. The CDR3 length is 15 residues. Trimming removed 2 bases from V and 2 bases from J; junction bases left unmatched: 6. The CDR3 is CASSVGGGDPYEQYF. The CDR3 DNA sequence: TGTGCCAGCAGCGTCGGGGGGGGTGATCCCTACGAGCAGTACTTC.

The CDR3 loop is CASSIPWGSNQPQHF. The CDR3 nucleotides are TGTGCCAGTAGCATTCCTTGGGGTAGCAATCAGCCCCAGCATTTT. V and J are TRBV19 and TRBJ1-5, with D hard to call. From germline, CDR1 is LNHDA and CDR2 SQIVND (reference sequence). This CDR3 comprises 15 residues. V was trimmed by 6 bases and J by 0 bases, leaving 12 bases between them.

The V and J genes are TRBV28 and TRBJ2-2; 7 nucleotides match TRBD1. The CDR3 length is 17 residues. Trimming took 5 bases from V and 0 from J; bases not matched to a gene: 9. The germline CDR1 and CDR2 sequences are MDHEN and SYDVKM. The CDR3 region has the DNA TGTGCCAGCAGTCTTCTGACAGGGTGGACGAACACCGGGGAGCTGTTTTTT. Translation: CASSLLTGWTNTGELFF.

This chain links TRBV2 with TRBJ2-7; D may correspond to TRBD1 or TRBD2 (5 bases each). Germline CDR1 and CDR2: SNHLY and FYNNEI. V was cut by 3 bases and J by 6 bases, with 21 bases left in between. This CDR3 has 16 amino acids. CDR3 in DNA: TGTGCCAGCAGTGATAAACGCCTGGACATTGGGGGCGAGCAGTACTTC. Protein product: CASSDKRLDIGGEQYF.